The rows below give T cell receptor beta chains drawn from one sample of a study of identical twins. TCRdb passed the 5' RACE reads through MiXCR, listing each CDR3 protein once. Here the sample spans about 480,000 distinct CDR3 sequences, 14% being singletons. These data also featured in a second study, about yellow fever vaccine responses in identical twins.

Sequencing used CD4+ T cells sorted from blood. These receptors came from a woman aged 18-29 years in good health. CDR3s include the opening cysteine and the closing phenylalanine or tryptophan. The order of the fields is clone size, J gene, V gene, D gene, CDR3 length, CDR3 protein, CDR3 DNA. A D gene is named only where the DNA matches it firmly. Not every row has a clone size; where given, it reads once, few, many or a size class.

size: -; J: TRBJ2-2; V: TRBV20-1; D: TRBD1; length: 14; CDR3: CSARQGRGTGELFF; DNA: TGCAGTGCGCGACAGGGGCGCGGCACCGGGGAGCTGTTTTTT
size: -; J: TRBJ1-1; V: TRBV7-6; D: -; length: 17; CDR3: CASSLSSMGGKNTEAFF; DNA: TGTGCCAGCAGCTTAAGTTCTATGGGGGGTAAGAACACTGAAGCTTTCTTT
size: -; J: TRBJ2-3; V: TRBV20-1; D: -; length: 12; CDR3: CSAWMGESTQYF; DNA: TGCAGTGCCTGGATGGGGGAGAGTACGCAGTATTTT
size: many; J: TRBJ2-3; V: TRBV5-1; D: -; length: 15; CDR3: CASSFQDRSTDTQYF; DNA: TGCGCCAGCAGTTTCCAGGACAGAAGCACAGATACGCAGTATTTT
size: many; J: TRBJ2-3; V: TRBV28; D: -; length: 16; CDR3: CASSGGTETKLETQYF; DNA: TGTGCCAGCAGTGGGGGGACAGAAACAAAACTGGAGACGCAGTATTTT
size: -; J: TRBJ1-1; V: TRBV7-9; D: -; length: 12; CDR3: CASSLMGTEVFF; DNA: TGTGCCAGCAGCTTGATGGGGACTGAAGTTTTCTTT
size: -; J: TRBJ1-5; V: TRBV10-3; D: -; length: 15; CDR3: CAISEGMSSNQPQHF; DNA: TGTGCCATCAGTGAAGGGATGAGTAGCAATCAGCCCCAGCATTTT
size: few; J: TRBJ2-1; V: TRBV29-1; D: TRBD2; length: 14; CDR3: CSLGTSGSYGEQFF; DNA: TGCAGCCTAGGGACTAGCGGGAGTTATGGTGAGCAGTTCTTC
size: -; J: TRBJ2-7; V: TRBV7-9; D: TRBD1; length: 13; CDR3: CASSQDRGAEQYF; DNA: TGTGCCAGCAGTCAAGACAGGGGTGCCGAGCAGTACTTC
size: few; J: TRBJ1-3; V: TRBV25-1; D: -; length: 15; CDR3: CASIVREWSGNTIYF; DNA: TGTGCCAGCATCGTCAGGGAATGGTCTGGAAACACCATATATTTT
size: -; J: TRBJ1-5; V: TRBV7-9; D: -; length: 15; CDR3: CASSKVGTTSQPQHF; DNA: TGTGCCAGCAGCAAAGTGGGGACAACGAGTCAGCCCCAGCATTTT
size: -; J: TRBJ2-7; V: TRBV6-1; D: TRBD1; length: 15; CDR3: CASTLEDRGLYEQYF; DNA: TGTGCCAGCACCTTAGAGGACAGGGGTCTCTACGAGCAGTACTTC
size: many; J: TRBJ2-1; V: TRBV5-1; D: -; length: 15; CDR3: CASSPVGSNHNEQFF; DNA: TGCGCCAGCAGCCCTGTCGGGTCAAACCACAATGAGCAGTTCTTC
size: few; J: TRBJ2-2; V: TRBV5-1; D: -; length: 16; CDR3: CASSLGPVSNTGELFF; DNA: TGCGCCAGCAGCTTGGGACCGGTGTCGAACACCGGGGAGCTGTTTTTT
size: -; J: TRBJ2-7; V: TRBV5-1; D: -; length: 17; CDR3: CASSLGKGLLNSYEQYF; DNA: TGCGCCAGCAGCTTGGGAAAAGGGCTACTTAACTCCTACGAGCAGTACTTC
size: once; J: TRBJ2-2; V: TRBV5-6; D: -; length: 15; CDR3: CASSLQGRLTGELFF; DNA: TGTGCCAGCAGCTTGCAGGGGCGCCTCACCGGGGAGCTGTTTTTT
size: -; J: TRBJ2-1; V: TRBV25-1; D: TRBD1; length: 14; CDR3: CASSRDREGNEQFF; DNA: TGTGCCAGCAGTAGGGACAGGGAAGGTAATGAGCAGTTCTTC
size: many; J: TRBJ1-5; V: TRBV5-1; D: -; length: 18; CDR3: CASRGTIRLSGSNQPQHF; DNA: TGCGCCAGCCGTGGGACAATCAGGCTGTCGGGTAGCAATCAGCCCCAGCATTTT
size: -; J: TRBJ2-7; V: TRBV20-1; D: TRBD2; length: 15; CDR3: CSHLGTTSVSYEQYF; DNA: TGCAGTCACCTAGGAACAACTAGCGTCTCCTACGAGCAGTACTTC
size: few; J: TRBJ1-5; V: TRBV20-1; D: -; length: 14; CDR3: CSARGVGSGQPQHF; DNA: TGCAGTGCTAGAGGTGTGGGCTCGGGACAGCCCCAGCATTTT
size: -; J: TRBJ2-5; V: TRBV7-8; D: -; length: 12; CDR3: CASSTTRESQYF; DNA: TGTGCCAGCAGCACCACAAGGGAGTCCCAGTACTTC
size: many; J: TRBJ1-1; V: TRBV12-3/TRBV12-4; D: -; length: 14; CDR3: CASSLQGKNTEAFF; DNA: TGTGCCAGCAGTTTACAGGGAAAGAACACTGAAGCTTTCTTT
size: few; J: TRBJ2-7; V: TRBV4-3; D: -; length: 14; CDR3: CASSPWGGSYEQYF; DNA: TGCGCCAGCAGCCCCTGGGGCGGTTCCTACGAGCAGTACTTC
size: -; J: TRBJ2-5; V: TRBV20-1; D: TRBD2; length: 17; CDR3: CSASAVRGLGSRETQYF; DNA: TGCAGTGCTAGCGCGGTCAGGGGACTAGGGTCCAGAGAGACCCAGTACTTC
size: few; J: TRBJ1-2; V: TRBV9; D: TRBD1; length: 15; CDR3: CASTPGQGTNYGYTF; DNA: TGTGCCAGCACCCCGGGACAGGGAACTAACTATGGCTACACCTTC
size: -; J: TRBJ2-1; V: TRBV20-1; D: -; length: 16; CDR3: CSGAGGGSFSYNEQFF; DNA: TGCAGTGGGGCAGGGGGGGGGAGTTTCTCCTACAATGAGCAGTTCTTC
size: -; J: TRBJ2-1; V: TRBV27; D: TRBD2; length: 13; CDR3: CASRSGVYNEQFF; DNA: TGTGCCAGCAGAAGCGGGGTCTACAATGAGCAGTTCTTC
size: -; J: TRBJ2-2; V: TRBV14; D: -; length: 20; CDR3: CASSQFRATGEFASAGELFF; DNA: TGTGCCAGCAGCCAGTTCCGCGCGACAGGAGAATTCGCTTCGGCCGGGGAGCTGTTTTTT
size: many; J: TRBJ2-1; V: TRBV24-1; D: TRBD2; length: 16; CDR3: CATSDRSGTYYNEQFF; DNA: TGTGCCACCAGTGACCGCAGCGGGACTTACTACAATGAGCAGTTCTTC
size: many; J: TRBJ2-3; V: TRBV29-1; D: -; length: 16; CDR3: CSVTGGASGDVDTQYF; DNA: TGCAGCGTTACCGGAGGCGCGTCCGGGGATGTAGATACGCAGTATTTT
size: -; J: TRBJ2-1; V: TRBV7-9; D: -; length: 16; CDR3: CASSPRGTQVGNEQFF; DNA: TGTGCCAGCAGCCCCCGTGGGACCCAGGTTGGCAATGAGCAGTTCTTC
size: few; J: TRBJ2-1; V: TRBV20-1; D: -; length: 15; CDR3: CSASPTVSSYNEQFF; DNA: TGCAGTGCTAGCCCGACAGTGAGCTCCTACAATGAGCAGTTCTTC
size: few; J: TRBJ2-4; V: TRBV25-1; D: TRBD2; length: 15; CDR3: CASRGGGRTKNIQYF; DNA: TGTGCCAGCCGGGGGGGCGGGAGGACCAAAAACATTCAGTACTTC
size: -; J: TRBJ2-3; V: TRBV5-8; D: TRBD1; length: 23; CDR3: CASSTRQGSWPEGSVFITDTQYF; DNA: TGTGCCAGCAGCACCAGACAGGGGAGTTGGCCGGAGGGATCCGTGTTTATCACAGATACGCAGTATTTT
size: -; J: TRBJ2-5; V: TRBV20-1; D: -; length: 14; CDR3: CSASWATVRETQYF; DNA: TGCAGTGCTAGTTGGGCTACAGTCCGGGAGACCCAGTACTTC
size: -; J: TRBJ2-2; V: TRBV7-8; D: -; length: 16; CDR3: CASSAIGGGRTGELFF; DNA: TGTGCCAGCAGCGCGATAGGGGGTGGCAGGACCGGGGAGCTGTTTTTT
size: -; J: TRBJ2-4; V: TRBV20-1; D: TRBD2; length: 16; CDR3: CSARGTSGRGMDIQYF; DNA: TGCAGTGCTAGGGGGACTAGCGGGAGGGGCATGGACATTCAGTACTTC
size: -; J: TRBJ2-2; V: TRBV7-9; D: TRBD2; length: 15; CDR3: CASSLTSGAIGELFF; DNA: TGTGCCAGCAGCTTAACTAGCGGGGCGATCGGGGAGCTGTTTTTT
size: -; J: TRBJ2-5; V: TRBV20-1; D: -; length: 14; CDR3: CSARKGPPQETQYF; DNA: TGCAGTGCTAGAAAAGGGCCGCCTCAAGAGACCCAGTACTTC
size: -; J: TRBJ2-2; V: TRBV7-2; D: -; length: 16; CDR3: CASSLALTRGTGELFF; DNA: TGTGCCAGCAGCTTAGCGCTAACTAGGGGGACCGGGGAGCTGTTTTTT
size: -; J: TRBJ2-7; V: TRBV18; D: TRBD2; length: 13; CDR3: CASSREGSYEQYF; DNA: TGTGCCAGCTCGCGGGAGGGCTCCTACGAGCAGTACTTC
size: -; J: TRBJ2-1; V: TRBV5-1; D: -; length: 14; CDR3: CASSVRDTYNEQFF; DNA: TGCGCCAGCAGCGTCCGGGACACATACAATGAGCAGTTCTTC
size: few; J: TRBJ2-4; V: TRBV29-1; D: TRBD2; length: 15; CDR3: CSVEDLAGGLYIQYF; DNA: TGCAGCGTTGAAGATCTAGCGGGAGGTTTGTACATTCAGTACTTC
size: many; J: TRBJ2-1; V: TRBV24-1; D: TRBD2; length: 16; CDR3: CATSGTSGSSYNEQFF; DNA: TGTGCCACCAGCGGGACTAGCGGGAGCTCCTACAATGAGCAGTTCTTC
size: few; J: TRBJ1-1; V: TRBV6-5; D: -; length: 14; CDR3: CASSYGGVNGEAFF; DNA: TGTGCCAGCAGTTACGGGGGGGTCAACGGTGAAGCTTTCTTT
size: few; J: TRBJ2-1; V: TRBV7-9; D: -; length: 12; CDR3: CASSPPGFEQFF; DNA: TGTGCCAGCAGCCCACCGGGTTTTGAGCAGTTCTTC
size: -; J: TRBJ2-3; V: TRBV6-2/TRBV6-3; D: -; length: 15; CDR3: CASSYSTENTDTQYF; DNA: TGTGCCAGCAGTTACTCAACAGAAAACACAGATACGCAGTATTTT
size: few; J: TRBJ2-1; V: TRBV28; D: TRBD2; length: 14; CDR3: CASRGAGGSEEQFF; DNA: TGTGCCAGCAGGGGAGCGGGAGGGTCCGAGGAGCAGTTCTTC
size: -; J: TRBJ2-3; V: TRBV14; D: TRBD2; length: 14; CDR3: CASSRTSPTDTQYF; DNA: TGTGCCAGCAGTCGGACTAGCCCCACAGATACGCAGTATTTT